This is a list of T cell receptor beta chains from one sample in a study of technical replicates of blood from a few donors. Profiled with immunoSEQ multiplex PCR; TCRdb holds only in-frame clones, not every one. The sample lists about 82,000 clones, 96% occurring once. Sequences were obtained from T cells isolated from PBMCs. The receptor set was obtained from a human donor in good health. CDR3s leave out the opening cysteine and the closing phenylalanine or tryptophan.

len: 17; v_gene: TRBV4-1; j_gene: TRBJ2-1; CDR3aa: ASSQDPRLAGSGNGEQF
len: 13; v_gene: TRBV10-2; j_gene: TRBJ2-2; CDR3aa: ASNDGGLDTGELF
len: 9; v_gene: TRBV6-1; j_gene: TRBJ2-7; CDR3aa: ASSDSYEQY
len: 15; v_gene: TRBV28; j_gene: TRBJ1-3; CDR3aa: ASSPDRGNLGGNTIY
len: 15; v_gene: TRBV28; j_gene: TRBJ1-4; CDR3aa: ASSFSARTGEGEKLF
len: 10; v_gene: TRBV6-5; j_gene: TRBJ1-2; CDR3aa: ASSSEDYGYT
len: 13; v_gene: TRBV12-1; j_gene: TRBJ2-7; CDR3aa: ASSSYRVSVDEQY
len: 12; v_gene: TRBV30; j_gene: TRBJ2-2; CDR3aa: AWSTRRNTGELF
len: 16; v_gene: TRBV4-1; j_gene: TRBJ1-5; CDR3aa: ASSQGGQGDRRNQPQH
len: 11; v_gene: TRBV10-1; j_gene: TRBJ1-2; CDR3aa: ASSGFRGDGYT
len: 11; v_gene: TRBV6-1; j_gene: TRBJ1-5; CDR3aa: ASSDWPNQPQH
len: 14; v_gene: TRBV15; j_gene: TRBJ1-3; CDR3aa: ATSSRFLVRGNTIY
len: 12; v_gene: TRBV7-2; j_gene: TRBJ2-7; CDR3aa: ASSLAGGAYEQY
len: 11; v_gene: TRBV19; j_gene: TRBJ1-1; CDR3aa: ASSIQGQYEAF
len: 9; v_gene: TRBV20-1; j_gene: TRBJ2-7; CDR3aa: SPQDSYEQY
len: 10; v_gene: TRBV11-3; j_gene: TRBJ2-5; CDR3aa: ASSLGEETQY
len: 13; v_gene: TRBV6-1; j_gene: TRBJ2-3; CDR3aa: ATTLAVGGTDTQY
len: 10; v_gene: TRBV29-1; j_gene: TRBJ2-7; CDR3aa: SATGRGYEQY
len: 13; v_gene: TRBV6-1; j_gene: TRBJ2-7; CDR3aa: ASSEVGQGLVEQY
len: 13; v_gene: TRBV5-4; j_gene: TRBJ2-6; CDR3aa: ASSLGQAGANVLT
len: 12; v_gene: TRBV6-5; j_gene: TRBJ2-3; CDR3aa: ASVRERSGDTQY
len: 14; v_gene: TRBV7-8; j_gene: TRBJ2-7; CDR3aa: ASSPDWGRVRYEQY
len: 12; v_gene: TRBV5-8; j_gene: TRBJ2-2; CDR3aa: ASSLAIYTGELF
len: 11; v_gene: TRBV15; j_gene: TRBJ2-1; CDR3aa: ATSSGSYNEQF
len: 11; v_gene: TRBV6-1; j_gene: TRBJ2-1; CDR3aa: ASSERGAGEQF
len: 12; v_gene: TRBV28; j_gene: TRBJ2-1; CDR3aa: ASSPGQGWDEQF
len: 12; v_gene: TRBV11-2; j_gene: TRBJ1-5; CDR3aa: ASSLGREWDLQH
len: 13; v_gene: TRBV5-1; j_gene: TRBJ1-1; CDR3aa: ASREGYSLDTEAF
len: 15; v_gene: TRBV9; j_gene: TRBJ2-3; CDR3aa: ASSVNKGTGGTDTQY
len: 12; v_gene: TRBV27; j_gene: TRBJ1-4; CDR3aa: ASSLWGGSEKLF
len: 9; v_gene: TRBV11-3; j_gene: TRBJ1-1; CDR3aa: ATTGNTEAF
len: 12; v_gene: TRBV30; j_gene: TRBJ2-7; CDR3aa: AWRTSGFPREQY
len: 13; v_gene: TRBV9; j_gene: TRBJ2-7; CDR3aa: ASSAVAGSSYEQY
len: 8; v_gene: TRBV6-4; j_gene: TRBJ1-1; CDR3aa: ASSVSEAF
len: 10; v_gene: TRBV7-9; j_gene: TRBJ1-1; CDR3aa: ASSSGQLEAF
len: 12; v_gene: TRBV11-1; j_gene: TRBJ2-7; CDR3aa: ASSFFRETYEQY
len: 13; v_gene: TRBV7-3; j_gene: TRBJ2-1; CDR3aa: ASSVLASSYNEQF
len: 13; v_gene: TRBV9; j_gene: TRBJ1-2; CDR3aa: ASTVGSGTPYGYT
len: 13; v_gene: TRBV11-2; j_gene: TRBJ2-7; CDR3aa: ASSQYRDRGHEQY
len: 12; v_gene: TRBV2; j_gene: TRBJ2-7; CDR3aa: ASSMLAEDYEQY
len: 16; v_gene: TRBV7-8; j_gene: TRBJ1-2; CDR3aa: ASSLPTGNIKGKEGYT
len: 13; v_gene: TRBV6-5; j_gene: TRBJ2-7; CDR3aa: ASRILAGADYEQY
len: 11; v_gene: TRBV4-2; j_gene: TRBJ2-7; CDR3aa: ASSRGLAGGQY
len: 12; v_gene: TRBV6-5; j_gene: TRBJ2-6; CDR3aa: ASSPGSGANVLT
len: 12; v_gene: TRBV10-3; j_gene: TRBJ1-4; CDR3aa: AISEQQGGEKLF
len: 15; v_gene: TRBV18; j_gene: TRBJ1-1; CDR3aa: ASSPSTFEYWNTEAF
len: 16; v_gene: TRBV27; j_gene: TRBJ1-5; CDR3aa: ASAEGDRGDYSNQPQH
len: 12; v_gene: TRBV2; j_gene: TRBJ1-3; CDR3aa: ASSRDSSGNTIY
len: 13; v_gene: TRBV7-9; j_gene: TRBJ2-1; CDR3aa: ASSRDSGGQYEQF